The clone carrying this TCR beta chain was picked up many times. After removal of 3 bases from V and 0 bases from J, the junction contained 0 bases not matched to a gene. Germline V lookup: CDR1 MRHNA, CDR2 SNTAGT. This CDR3 spans 15 amino acids. The data originate from a study of T cells in Graves' hyperthyroidism and ophthalmopathy. Amplified TCR beta CDR3 regions derived from RNA transcripts. The primer set for the first-round RT-PCR of the TCR CDR3 was HTBI. TCRdb called the multiplex PCR reads again in MiXCR, with one record for every CDR3 protein. The sample contains around 580,000 distinct CDR3 sequences, about a sixth of which appear only once.

This sequence originates from a young woman with Graves' hyperthyroidism. The sequenced sample consisted of blood. This chain links TRBV6-4 with TRBJ2-1, with 9 positions matching TRBD2. The CDR3 loop is CASSEAGGSYNEQFF. The CDR3 DNA reads as TGTGCCAGCAGTGAAGCGGGAGGCTCCTACAATGAGCAGTTCTTC.